This T cell receptor (beta chain) originates from a study of blood T cells in healthy people across ages. Study conclusions and caveats: Long-lived donors had more naive CD4+ cells and higher diversity than aged donors.

Turning to this clonotype: Its target is not known.

For the second PCR, which ran for 7 to 11 cycles, a sample-barcoded 5' primer and a J-beta primer mix were used. TCRdb re-called the 5' RACE reads through MiXCR, storing one row per CDR3 protein. The table includes about 720,000 distinct CDR3 sequences, 20% to 25% detected once. The junction had 2 bases not matched to a gene; V was cut back by 3 bases and J by 5 bases. Per the germline V gene, CDR1 is SNHLY and CDR2 is FYNNEI. The CDR3 is made up of 15 amino acids. V is TRBV2 and J is TRBJ2-2; 11 bases map to TRBD2. This receptor was obtained from a man between 65 and 85 years old in good health. Sequenced input: blood. Here the CDR3 reads CASSEGTSGTGELFF. The CDR3 bases are TGTGCCAGCAGTGAGGGGACTAGCGGTACCGGGGAGCTGTTTTTT. Based on the CDR3 plus reference TRBV2 and TRBJ2-2, the full variable domain is EPEVTQTPSHQVTQMGQEVILRCVPISNHLYFYWYRQILGQKVEFLVSFYNNEISEKSEIFDDQFSVERPDGSNFTLKIRSTKLEDSAMYFCASSEGTSGTGELFFGEGSRLTVL.